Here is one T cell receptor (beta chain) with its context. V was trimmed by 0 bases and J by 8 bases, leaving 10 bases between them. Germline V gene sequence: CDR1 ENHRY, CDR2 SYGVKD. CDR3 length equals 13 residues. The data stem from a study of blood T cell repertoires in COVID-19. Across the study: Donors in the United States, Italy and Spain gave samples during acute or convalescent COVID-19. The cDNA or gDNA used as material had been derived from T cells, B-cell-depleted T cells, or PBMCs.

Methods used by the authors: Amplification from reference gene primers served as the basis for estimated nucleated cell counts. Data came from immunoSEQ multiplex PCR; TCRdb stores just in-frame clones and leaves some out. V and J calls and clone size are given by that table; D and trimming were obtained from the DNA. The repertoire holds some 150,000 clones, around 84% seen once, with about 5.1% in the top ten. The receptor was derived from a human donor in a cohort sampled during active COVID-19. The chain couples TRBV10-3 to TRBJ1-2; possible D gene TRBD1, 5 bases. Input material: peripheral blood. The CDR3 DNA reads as TGTGCCATCAGTGAGTCGCCGGGGGAGGGCTACACCTTC. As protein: CAISESPGEGYTF.